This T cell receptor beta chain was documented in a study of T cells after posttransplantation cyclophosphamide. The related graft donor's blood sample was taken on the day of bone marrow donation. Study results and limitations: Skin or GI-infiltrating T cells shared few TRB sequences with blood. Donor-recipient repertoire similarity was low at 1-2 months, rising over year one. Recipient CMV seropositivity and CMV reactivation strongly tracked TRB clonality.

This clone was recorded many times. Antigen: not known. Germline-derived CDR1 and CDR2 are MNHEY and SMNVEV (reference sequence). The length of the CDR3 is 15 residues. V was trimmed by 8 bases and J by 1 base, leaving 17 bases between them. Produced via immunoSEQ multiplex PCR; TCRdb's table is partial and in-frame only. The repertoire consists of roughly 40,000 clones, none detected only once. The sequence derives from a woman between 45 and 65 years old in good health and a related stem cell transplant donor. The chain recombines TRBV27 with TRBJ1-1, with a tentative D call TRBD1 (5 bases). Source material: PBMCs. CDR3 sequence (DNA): TGTGCCAGCTTTCCCGCAGGGTCAGGGAACACTGAAGCTTTCTTT. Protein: CASFPAGSGNTEAFF.